This section outlines one T cell receptor beta chain sequence together with its context. The CDR3 loop spans 17 amino acids. Germline V gene data show CDR1 as MNHEY and CDR2 as SVGEGT. V lost 5 bases, J lost 2 bases, and 12 bases stayed unmatched. The source of the sample is a study of T cell responses to AZD1222 COVID-19 vaccine. Here immunoSEQ multiplex PCR was the method, and the copy in TCRdb shows in-frame clones only, minus some. The table has around 130,000 clones, roughly 86% seen once; the top ten hold 4.5% to 7%. Researchers grouped second doses given at about 4 or about 12 weeks into one pool.

This TCR was recovered from an adult who received the AZD1222 COVID-19 vaccine. The chain combines TRBV6-2 or TRBV6-3 with TRBJ2-1; 7 positions match TRBD2. The source was peripheral blood, collected 28 days after the second AZD1222 dose. In DNA form, the CDR3 reads TGTGCCAGCAGTAAAAGTTCGGGACTAAGCCCCTACAATGAGCAGTTCTTC. It encodes CASSKSSGLSPYNEQFF.